This TCR beta chain was captured in a study of blood T cell repertoires in COVID-19. Study-level information: Sites in the United States, Italy and Spain provided acute and convalescent COVID-19 samples.

This CDR3 is built from 16 residues. Germline lookup yields CDR1 ENHRY and CDR2 SYGVKD. The ends lost 3 bases at V and 0 bases at J; junction bases unmatched: 4. This clone was seen only once. Libraries were prepared by immunoSEQ multiplex PCR; TCRdb keeps only in-frame clonotypes and omits some of them. In the table there are some 320,000 clones, approximately 89% of which are singletons. The clonotype was recovered from a woman in her 30s who had recovered from COVID-19. The V call is TRBV10-3, the J call TRBJ1-3, with TRBD1 matching over 8 bases. The material sequenced was PBMCs or T cells enriched from blood (not recorded which). CDR3 DNA sequence: TGTGCCATCAGTGACAGGACAGGGAACTCTGGAAACACCATATATTTT. It yields the protein CAISDRTGNSGNTIYF.